This T cell receptor (beta chain) was obtained from a study of human T cells and chemical hapten exposure. Study-wide context: The sensitizing agent was 2% DPC, placed on approximately 2 cm by approximately 2 cm of upper inner arm skin.

Original data processing: Across samples, TCR counts had a median of roughly 96,000 and ranged from about 23,224 to 690,600. MiXCR was run by TCRdb on the RACE reads, yielding one entry per CDR3 protein. What appears here as the V and J calls and clone size reflects TCRdb's work, not the paper's. This sample has roughly 200,000 distinct CDR3 sequences, with around a quarter found just once. Study-wide findings and caveats: Expanded TCR counts at PT1 went up together with patch test score, a positive correlation. Sensitizing with DPC caused no change in TCRs above 1 in 1000 frequency.

This CDR3 is 12 amino acids long. V lost 6 bases and J 4 bases, leaving 10 bases between the germline ends. Germline V gives CDR1 ENHRY, CDR2 SYGVKD. Turning to this clonotype: What it recognizes is unknown.

The time point denotes: patch test 3, about 24 weeks after DPC sensitization. Treatment defined: therapeutic diphenylcyclopropenone sensitization with weekly scalp DPC. This rearrangement joins TRBV10-3 to TRBJ2-7; D may be TRBD1 or TRBD2 (5 bases each). The sequenced sample was whole blood, obtained in connection with sensitization to the hapten diphenylcyclopropenone (DPC). This clonotype was obtained from a woman in her thirties or forties with alopecia areata. Some clones in this sample may be carry-over from other donors' samples. The CDR3 DNA reads TGTGCCATCAGCCAGGGAGTATACGAGCAGTACTTC. Translation: CAISQGVYEQYF.